Following are 2 T cell receptor beta chains from one sample sequenced in a study of human T cells and chemical hapten exposure. TCRdb used MiXCR to reprocess the RACE reads, holding one entry per CDR3 protein. The sample holds approximately 32,000 distinct CDR3 sequences; 5% to 6.5% are singletons and the top ten take 5% to 7%. Specified time point: patch test 3, about 24 weeks after DPC sensitization. The treatment here: therapeutic diphenylcyclopropenone sensitization with weekly scalp DPC. Material: whole blood, obtained in connection with sensitization to the hapten diphenylcyclopropenone (DPC). Source of these receptors: a man aged 30 to 39 with alopecia areata. Some clones in this sample may be carry-over from other donors' samples.

This clonotype was picked up many times. The genes are TRBV7-2 and TRBJ2-3; TRBD2 matches at 8 bases. This CDR3 comprises 16 residues. Trimming at V came to 1 base and at J to 3 bases, leaving 6 bases not matched to a gene. CDR1 is SGHTA, CDR2 FQGNSA, per germline. The CDR3 region is CASSLVGTSKTDTQYF. CDR3 DNA sequence: TGTGCCAGCAGCTTAGTCGGGACTAGTAAGACAGATACGCAGTATTTT.

This sequence joins TRBV20-1 and TRBJ1-1, with 11 bases fitting TRBD1. V was pared by 3 bases and J by 5 bases, with 5 bases of the junction left unmatched. The CDR3 length is 14 residues. Germline loops: CDR1 DFQATT, CDR2 SNEGSKA (reference sequence). This CDR3 reads CSARDRGPSTEAFF. For the CDR3, the DNA is TGCAGTGCTAGGGACAGGGGGCCGAGTACTGAAGCTTTCTTT.